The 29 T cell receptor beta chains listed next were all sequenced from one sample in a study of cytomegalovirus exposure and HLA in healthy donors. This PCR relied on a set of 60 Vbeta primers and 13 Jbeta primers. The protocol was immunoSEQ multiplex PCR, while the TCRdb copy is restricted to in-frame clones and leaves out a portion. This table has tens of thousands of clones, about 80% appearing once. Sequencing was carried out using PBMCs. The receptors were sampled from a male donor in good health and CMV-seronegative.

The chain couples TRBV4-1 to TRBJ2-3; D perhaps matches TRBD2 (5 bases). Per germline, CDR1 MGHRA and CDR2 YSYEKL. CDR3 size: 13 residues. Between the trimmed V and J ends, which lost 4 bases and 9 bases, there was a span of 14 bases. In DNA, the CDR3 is TGCGCCAGCAGCCCCTCTGAGGGTAGGACGCAGTATTTT. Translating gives CASSPSEGRTQYF.

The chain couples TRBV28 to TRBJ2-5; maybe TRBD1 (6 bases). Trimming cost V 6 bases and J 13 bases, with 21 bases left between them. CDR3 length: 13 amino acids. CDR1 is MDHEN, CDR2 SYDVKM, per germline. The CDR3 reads CASSPLIRQAPYF. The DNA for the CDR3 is TGTGCCAGCAGCCCCCTAATTCGACAGGCACCGTACTTC.

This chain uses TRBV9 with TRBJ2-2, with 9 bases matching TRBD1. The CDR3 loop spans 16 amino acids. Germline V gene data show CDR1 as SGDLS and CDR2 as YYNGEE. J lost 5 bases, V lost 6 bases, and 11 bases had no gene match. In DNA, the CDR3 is TGTGCCAGCACCCGTAGGGGACAGGGTGGGACCGGGGAGCTGTTTTTT. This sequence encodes CASTRRGQGGTGELFF.

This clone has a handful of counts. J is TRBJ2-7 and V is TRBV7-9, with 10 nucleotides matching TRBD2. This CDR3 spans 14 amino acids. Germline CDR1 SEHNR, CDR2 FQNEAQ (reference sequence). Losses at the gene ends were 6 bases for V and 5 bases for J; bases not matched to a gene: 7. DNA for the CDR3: TGTGCCAGCAGATCCGGGACTAGCGACCACGAGCAGTACTTC. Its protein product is CASRSGTSDHEQYF.

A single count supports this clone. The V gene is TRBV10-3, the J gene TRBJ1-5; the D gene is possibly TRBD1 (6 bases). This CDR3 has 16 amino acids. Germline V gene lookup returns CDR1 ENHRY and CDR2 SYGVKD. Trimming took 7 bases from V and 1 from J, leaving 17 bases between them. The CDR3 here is CAIKDDTGTSNQPQHF. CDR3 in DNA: TGTGCCATCAAAGATGACACCGGGACAAGCAATCAGCCCCAGCATTTT.

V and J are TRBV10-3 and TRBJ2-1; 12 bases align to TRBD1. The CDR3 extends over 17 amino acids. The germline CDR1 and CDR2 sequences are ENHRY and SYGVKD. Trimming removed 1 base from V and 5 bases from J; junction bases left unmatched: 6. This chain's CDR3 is CAISEWGTGGTDNEQFF. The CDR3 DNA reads TGTGCCATCAGTGAGTGGGGGACAGGGGGCACCGACAATGAGCAGTTCTTC.

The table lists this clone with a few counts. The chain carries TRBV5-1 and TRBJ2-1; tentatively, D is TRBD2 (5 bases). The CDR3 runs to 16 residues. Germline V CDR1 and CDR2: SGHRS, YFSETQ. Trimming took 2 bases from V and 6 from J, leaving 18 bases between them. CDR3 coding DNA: TGCGCCAGCAGCTTCTCCCATGCCCTACGGGGCAATGAGCAGTTCTTC. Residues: CASSFSHALRGNEQFF.

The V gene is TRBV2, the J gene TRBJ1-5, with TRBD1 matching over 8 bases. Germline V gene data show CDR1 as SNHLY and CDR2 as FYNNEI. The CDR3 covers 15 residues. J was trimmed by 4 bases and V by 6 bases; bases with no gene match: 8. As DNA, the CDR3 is TGTGCCAGCAGCCTAGGGACAGGATCTAATCAGCCCCAGCATTTT. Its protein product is CASSLGTGSNQPQHF.

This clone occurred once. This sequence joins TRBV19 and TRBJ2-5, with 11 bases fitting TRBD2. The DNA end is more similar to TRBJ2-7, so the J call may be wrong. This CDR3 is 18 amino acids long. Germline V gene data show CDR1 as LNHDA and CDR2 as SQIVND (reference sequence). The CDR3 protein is CASSRFSGRASPTYEQYF. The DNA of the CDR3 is TGTGCCAGTAGCAGGTTTAGCGGGAGGGCCAGCCCAACCTACGAGCAGTACTTC.

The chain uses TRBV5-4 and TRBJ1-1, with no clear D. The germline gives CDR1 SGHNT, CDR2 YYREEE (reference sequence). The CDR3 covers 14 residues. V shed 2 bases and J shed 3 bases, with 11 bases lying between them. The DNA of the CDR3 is TGTGCCAGCAGCTTCACCCCGAGTTACACTGAAGCTTTCTTT. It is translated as CASSFTPSYTEAFF.

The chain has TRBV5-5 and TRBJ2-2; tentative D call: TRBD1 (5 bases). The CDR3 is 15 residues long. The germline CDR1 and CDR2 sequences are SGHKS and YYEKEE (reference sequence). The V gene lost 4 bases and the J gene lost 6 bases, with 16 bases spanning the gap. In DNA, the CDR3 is TGTGCCAGCAGCCCCCAGCAGGGCCGGGCCGGGGAGCTGTTTTTT. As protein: CASSPQQGRAGELFF.

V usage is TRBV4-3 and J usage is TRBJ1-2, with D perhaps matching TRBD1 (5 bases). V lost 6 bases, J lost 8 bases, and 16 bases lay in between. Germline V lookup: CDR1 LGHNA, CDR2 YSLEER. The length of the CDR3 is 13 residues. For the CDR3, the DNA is TGCGCCAGCAGTCTAAGCCAGGGTGAGGGCTACACCTTC. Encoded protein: CASSLSQGEGYTF.

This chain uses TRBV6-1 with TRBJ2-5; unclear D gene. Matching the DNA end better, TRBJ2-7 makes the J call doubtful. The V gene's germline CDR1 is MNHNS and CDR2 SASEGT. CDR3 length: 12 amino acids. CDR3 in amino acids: CASSETRSEQYF. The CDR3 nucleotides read TGTGCCAGCAGTGAGACCCGCAGCGAGCAGTACTTC.

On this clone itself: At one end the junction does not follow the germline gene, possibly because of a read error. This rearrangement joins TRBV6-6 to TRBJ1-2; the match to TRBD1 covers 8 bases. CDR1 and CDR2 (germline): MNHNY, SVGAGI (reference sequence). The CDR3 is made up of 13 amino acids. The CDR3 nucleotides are TGTGCCAGCAGTTACCTCCGGCAGGGGGCCCAGTGGTTC. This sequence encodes CASSYLRQGAQWF.

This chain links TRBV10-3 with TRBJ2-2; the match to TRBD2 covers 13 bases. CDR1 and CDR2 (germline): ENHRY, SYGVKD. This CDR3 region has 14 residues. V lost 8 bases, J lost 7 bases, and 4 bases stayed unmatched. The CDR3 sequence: CAIAGLAGVGELFF. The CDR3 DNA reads TGTGCCATCGCCGGACTAGCGGGAGTCGGGGAGCTGTTTTTT.

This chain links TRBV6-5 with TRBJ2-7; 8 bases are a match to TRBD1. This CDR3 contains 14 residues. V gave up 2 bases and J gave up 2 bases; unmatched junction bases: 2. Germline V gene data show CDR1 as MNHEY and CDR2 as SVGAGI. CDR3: CASSYGTGTYEQYF. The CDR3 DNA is TGTGCCAGCAGTTACGGGACAGGAACCTACGAGCAGTACTTC.

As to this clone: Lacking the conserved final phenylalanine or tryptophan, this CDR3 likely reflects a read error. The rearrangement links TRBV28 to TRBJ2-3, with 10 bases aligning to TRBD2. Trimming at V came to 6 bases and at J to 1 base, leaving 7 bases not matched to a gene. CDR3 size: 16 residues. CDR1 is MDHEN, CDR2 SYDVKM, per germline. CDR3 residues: CASSGRTSGGTDTQYS. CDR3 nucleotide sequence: TGTGCCAGCAGCGGAAGGACTAGCGGAGGCACAGATACGCAGTATTCT.

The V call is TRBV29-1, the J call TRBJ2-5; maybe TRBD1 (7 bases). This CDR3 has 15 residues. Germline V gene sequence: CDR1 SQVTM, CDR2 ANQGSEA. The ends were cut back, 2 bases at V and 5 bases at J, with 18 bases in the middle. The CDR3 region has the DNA TGCAGCGTTGAAACATCCCAGGGGGGTCTCGAGACCCAGTACTTC. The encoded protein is CSVETSQGGLETQYF.

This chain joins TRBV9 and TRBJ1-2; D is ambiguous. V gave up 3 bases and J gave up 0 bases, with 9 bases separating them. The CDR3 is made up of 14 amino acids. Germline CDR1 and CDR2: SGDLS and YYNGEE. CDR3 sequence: CASSAGNANYGYTF. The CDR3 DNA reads TGTGCCAGCAGCGCAGGAAATGCTAACTATGGCTACACCTTC.

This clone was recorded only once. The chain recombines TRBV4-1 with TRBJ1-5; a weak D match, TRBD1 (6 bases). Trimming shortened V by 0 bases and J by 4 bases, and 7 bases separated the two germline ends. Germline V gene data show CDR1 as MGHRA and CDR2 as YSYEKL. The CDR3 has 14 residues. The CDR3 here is CASSQDQGNQPQHF. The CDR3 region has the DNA TGCGCCAGCAGCCAAGATCAGGGGAATCAGCCCCAGCATTTT.

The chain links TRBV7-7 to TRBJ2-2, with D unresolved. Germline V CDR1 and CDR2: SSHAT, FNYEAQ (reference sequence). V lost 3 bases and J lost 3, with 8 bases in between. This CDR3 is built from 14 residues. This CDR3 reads CASSLQVDTGELFF. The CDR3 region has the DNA TGTGCCAGCAGCTTGCAGGTAGACACCGGGGAGCTGTTTTTT.

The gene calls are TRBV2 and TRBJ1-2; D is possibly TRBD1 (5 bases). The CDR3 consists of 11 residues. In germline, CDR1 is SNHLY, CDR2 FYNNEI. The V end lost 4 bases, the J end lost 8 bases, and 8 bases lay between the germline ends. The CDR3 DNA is TGTGCCAGCAGTGTAGGGGCCGGCTACACCTTC. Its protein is CASSVGAGYTF.

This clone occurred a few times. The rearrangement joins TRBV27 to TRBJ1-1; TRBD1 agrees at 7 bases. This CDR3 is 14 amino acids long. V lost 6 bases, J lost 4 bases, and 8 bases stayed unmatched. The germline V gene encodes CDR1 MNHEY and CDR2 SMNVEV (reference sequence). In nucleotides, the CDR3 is TGTGCCAGCAGGCTCCAGGGGGGAGGCACTGAAGCTTTCTTT. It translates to CASRLQGGGTEAFF.

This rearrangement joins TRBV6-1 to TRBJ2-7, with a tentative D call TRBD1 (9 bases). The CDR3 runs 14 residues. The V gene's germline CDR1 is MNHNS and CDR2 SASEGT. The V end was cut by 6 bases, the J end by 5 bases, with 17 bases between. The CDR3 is CASRLAGQGNEQYF. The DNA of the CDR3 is TGTGCCAGCAGGTTAGCGGGACAGGGCAACGAGCAGTACTTC.

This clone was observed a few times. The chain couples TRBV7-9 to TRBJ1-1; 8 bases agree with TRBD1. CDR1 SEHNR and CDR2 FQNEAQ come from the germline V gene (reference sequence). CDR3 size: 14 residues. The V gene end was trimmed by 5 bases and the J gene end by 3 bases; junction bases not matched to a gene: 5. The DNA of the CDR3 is TGTGCCAGCAGCCGTGGACAGGGCTACACTGAAGCTTTCTTT. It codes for CASSRGQGYTEAFF.

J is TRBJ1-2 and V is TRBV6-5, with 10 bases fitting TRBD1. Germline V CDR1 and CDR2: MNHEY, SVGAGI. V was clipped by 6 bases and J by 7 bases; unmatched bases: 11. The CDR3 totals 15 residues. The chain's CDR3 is CASSSTGGGLGGYTF. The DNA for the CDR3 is TGTGCCAGCAGCTCGACAGGGGGCGGATTAGGTGGCTACACCTTC.

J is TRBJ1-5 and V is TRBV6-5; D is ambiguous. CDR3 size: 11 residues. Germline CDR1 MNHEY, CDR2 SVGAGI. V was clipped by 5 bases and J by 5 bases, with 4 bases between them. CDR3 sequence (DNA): TGTGCCAGCAGTCTAGATCAGCCCCAGCATTTT. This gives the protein CASSLDQPQHF.

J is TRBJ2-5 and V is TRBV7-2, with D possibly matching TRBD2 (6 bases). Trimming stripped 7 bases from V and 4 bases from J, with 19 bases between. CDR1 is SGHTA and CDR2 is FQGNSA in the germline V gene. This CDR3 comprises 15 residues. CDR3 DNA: TGTGCCAGCACCAAGAGGCTAGCCGGGGGAGAGACCCAGTACTTC. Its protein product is CASTKRLAGGETQYF.

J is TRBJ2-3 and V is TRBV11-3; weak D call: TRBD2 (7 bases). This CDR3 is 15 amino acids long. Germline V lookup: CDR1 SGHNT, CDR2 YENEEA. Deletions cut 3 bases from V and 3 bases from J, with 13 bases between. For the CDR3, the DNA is TGTGCCAGCAGCTTTAGGGGGGGTCAGACAGATACGCAGTATTTT. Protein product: CASSFRGGQTDTQYF.